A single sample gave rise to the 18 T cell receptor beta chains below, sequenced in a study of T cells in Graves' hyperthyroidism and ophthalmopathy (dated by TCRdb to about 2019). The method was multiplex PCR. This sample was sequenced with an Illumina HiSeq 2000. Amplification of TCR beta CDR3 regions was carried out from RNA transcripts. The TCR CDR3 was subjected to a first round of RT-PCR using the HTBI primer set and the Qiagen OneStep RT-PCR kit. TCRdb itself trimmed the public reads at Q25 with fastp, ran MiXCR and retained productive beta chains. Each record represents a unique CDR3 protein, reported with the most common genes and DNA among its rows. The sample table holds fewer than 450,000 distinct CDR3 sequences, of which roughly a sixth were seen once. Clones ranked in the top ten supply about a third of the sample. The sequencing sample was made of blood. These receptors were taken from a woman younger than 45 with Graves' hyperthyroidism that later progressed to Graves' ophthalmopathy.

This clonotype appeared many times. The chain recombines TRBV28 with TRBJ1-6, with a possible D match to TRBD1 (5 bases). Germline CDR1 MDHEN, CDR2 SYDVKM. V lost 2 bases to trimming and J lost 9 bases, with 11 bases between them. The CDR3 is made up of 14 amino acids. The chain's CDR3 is CASSLVRGFSPLHF. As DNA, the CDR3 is TGTGCCAGCAGTTTAGTAAGGGGTTTTTCACCCCTCCACTTT.

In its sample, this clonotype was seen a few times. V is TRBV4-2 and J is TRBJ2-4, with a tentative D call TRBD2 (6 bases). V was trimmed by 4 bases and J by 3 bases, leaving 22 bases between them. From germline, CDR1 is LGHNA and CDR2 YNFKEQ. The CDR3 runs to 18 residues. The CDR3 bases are TGTGCCAGCAGCCTAATAACGTTCGGGGGAGTAGTCAAAAACATTCAGTACTTC. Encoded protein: CASSLITFGGVVKNIQYF.

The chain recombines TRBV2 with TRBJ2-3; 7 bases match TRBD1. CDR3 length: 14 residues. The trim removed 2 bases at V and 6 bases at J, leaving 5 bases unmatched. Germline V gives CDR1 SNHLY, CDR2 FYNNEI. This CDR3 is CASSESDRLDTQYF. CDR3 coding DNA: TGTGCCAGCAGTGAATCGGACAGGCTCGATACGCAGTATTTT.

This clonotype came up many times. CDR3 nucleotide sequence: TGTGCCAGCAGCTTAGGGGGGAGTAAGAAGACCCAGTACTTC. It translates to CASSLGGSKKTQYF. V is TRBV7-9 and J is TRBJ2-5; perhaps D is TRBD1 or TRBD2 (5 bases each). The CDR3 consists of 14 residues. Germline lookup yields CDR1 SEHNR and CDR2 FQNEAQ (reference sequence). The V end was cut by 1 base, the J end by 6 bases, with 12 bases between.

The CDR3 nucleotides read TGTGCCAGCAGCATAGGACAGGGATCAACGGGAAATGAGCAGTTCTTC. Its protein product is CASSIGQGSTGNEQFF. V usage is TRBV7-3 and J usage is TRBJ2-1; 8 nucleotides agree with TRBD1. The junction had 13 bases not matched to a gene; V was cut back by 5 bases and J by 7 bases. Germline-derived CDR1 and CDR2 are SGHTA and FQGTGA. The CDR3 extends over 16 amino acids.

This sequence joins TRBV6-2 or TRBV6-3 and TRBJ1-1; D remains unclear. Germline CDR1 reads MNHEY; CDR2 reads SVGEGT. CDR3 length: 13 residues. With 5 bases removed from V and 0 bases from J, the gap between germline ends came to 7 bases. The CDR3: CASSATVNTEAFF. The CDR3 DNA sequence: TGTGCCAGCAGTGCTACGGTGAACACTGAAGCTTTCTTT.

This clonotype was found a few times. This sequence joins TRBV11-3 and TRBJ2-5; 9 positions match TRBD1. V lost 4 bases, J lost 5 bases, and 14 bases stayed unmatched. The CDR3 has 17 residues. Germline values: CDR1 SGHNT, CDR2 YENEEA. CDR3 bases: TGTGCCAGCAGCTCAGGGAAGACGGGACAGGGTTCGGAGACCCAGTACTTC. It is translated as CASSSGKTGQGSETQYF.

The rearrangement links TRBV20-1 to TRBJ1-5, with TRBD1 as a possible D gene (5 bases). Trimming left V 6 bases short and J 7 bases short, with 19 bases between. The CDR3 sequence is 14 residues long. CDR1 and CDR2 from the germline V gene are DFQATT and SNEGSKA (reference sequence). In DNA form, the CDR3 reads TGCAGTGCCGGGGGGTCCGTGGGGTCCCAGCCCCAGCATTTT. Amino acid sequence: CSAGGSVGSQPQHF.

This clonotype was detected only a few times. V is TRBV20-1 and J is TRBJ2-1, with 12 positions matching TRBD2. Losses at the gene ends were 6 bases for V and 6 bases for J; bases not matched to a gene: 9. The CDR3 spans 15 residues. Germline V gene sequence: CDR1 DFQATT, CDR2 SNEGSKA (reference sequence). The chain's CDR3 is CSAATSGRTFNEQFF. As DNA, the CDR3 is TGCAGTGCAGCTACTAGCGGGAGGACATTCAATGAGCAGTTCTTC.

CDR3 in amino acids: CASSRFRQGANTEAFF. In DNA form, the CDR3 reads TGTGCCAGCAGCCGTTTCCGACAGGGGGCAAACACTGAAGCTTTCTTT. The chain couples TRBV14 to TRBJ1-1, with 10 bases matching TRBD1. The junction had 7 bases not matched to a gene; V was cut back by 4 bases and J by 2 bases. CDR1 is SGHDN and CDR2 is FVKESK in the germline V gene. The CDR3 covers 16 residues.

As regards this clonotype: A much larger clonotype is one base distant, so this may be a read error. The CDR3 nucleotides read TGTGCCAGTAGTATCCAGGCCGTCTATGGCTACGCCTTC. Translation gives CASSIQAVYGYAF. This rearrangement joins TRBV19 to TRBJ1-2; no definite D call. This CDR3 region has 13 residues. CDR1 and CDR2 from the germline V gene are LNHDA and SQIVND (reference sequence).

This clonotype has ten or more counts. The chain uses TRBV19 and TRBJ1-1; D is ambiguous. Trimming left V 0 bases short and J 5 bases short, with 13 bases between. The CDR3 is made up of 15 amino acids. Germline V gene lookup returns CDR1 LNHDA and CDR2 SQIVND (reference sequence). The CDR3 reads CASSIDHKSRTEAFF. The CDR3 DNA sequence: TGTGCCAGTAGTATAGACCACAAATCACGGACTGAAGCTTTCTTT.

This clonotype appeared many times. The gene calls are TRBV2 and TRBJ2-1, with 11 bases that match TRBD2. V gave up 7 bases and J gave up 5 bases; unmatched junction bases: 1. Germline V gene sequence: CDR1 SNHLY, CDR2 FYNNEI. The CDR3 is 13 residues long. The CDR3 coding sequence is TGTGCCAGCAAACTAGCGGGAGACAATGAGCAGTTCTTC. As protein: CASKLAGDNEQFF.

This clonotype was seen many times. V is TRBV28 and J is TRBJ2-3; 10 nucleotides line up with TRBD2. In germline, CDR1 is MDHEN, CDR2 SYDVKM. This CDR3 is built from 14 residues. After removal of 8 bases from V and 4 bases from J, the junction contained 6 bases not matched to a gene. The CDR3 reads CASVLAGVSDTQYF. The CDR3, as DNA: TGTGCCAGCGTTCTAGCGGGGGTCTCAGATACGCAGTATTTT.

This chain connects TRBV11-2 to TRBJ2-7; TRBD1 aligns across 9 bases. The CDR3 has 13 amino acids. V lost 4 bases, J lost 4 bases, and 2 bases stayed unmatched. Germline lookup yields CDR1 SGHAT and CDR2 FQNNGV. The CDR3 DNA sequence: TGTGCCAGCAGCTCACAGGGGGCATACGAGCAGTACTTC. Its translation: CASSSQGAYEQYF.

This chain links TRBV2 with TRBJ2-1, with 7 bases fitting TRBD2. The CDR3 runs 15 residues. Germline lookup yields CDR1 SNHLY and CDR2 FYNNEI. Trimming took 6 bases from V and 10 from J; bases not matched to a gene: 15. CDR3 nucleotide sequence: TGTGCCAGCAGGAGACTAGCTCTCCTGGTGTCGGAGCAGTTCTTC. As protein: CASRRLALLVSEQFF.

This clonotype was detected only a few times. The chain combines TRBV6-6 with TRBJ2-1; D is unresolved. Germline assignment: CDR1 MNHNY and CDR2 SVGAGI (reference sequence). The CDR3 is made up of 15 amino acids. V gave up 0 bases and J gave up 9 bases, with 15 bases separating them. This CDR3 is CASSYSWDSMGEQFF. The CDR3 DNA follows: TGTGCCAGCAGTTACTCGTGGGATTCAATGGGTGAGCAGTTCTTC.

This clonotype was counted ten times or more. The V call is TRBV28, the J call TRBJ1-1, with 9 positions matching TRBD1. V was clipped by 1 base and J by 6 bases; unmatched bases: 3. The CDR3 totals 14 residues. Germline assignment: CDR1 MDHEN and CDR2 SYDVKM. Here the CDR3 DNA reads TGTGCCAGCAGTTTATTCGACAGGGGGGCTGAAGCTTTCTTT. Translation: CASSLFDRGAEAFF.